What follows are 26 T cell receptor beta chains derived from one specimen sequenced in a study of T cells in Graves' hyperthyroidism and ophthalmopathy. It was RNA transcripts that yielded the amplified TCR beta CDR3 regions. When the TCR CDR3 underwent first-round RT-PCR, the HTBI primer set was used. From the multiplex PCR reads, TCRdb called clonotypes with MiXCR, one entry per CDR3 protein. The sample lists about 380,000 distinct CDR3 sequences; approximately 15% were seen once. Specimen: blood. These receptors all stem from a woman aged 60-75 years with Graves' hyperthyroidism.

This clonotype came up once. The chain uses TRBV12-3 or TRBV12-4 and TRBJ2-2, with TRBD2 identical over 9 bases. V was clipped by 6 bases and J by 4 bases; unmatched bases: 12. This CDR3 is built from 17 residues. CDR3 sequence reads: CASSLLSAGGLTGELFF. In DNA, the CDR3 is TGTGCCAGCAGCCTCCTCTCAGCGGGAGGCCTCACCGGGGAGCTGTTTTTT.

This clonotype was seen a handful of times. This chain links TRBV5-1 with TRBJ2-5; 8 bases fit TRBD2. The length of the CDR3 is 17 residues. Germline trimming cut 4 bases from V and 1 base from J; bases unmatched to any gene: 12. Germline CDR1 SGHRS, CDR2 YFSETQ. CDR3 nucleotide sequence: TGCGCCAGCAGCCCGTTCGGACTAGCTTCCCTCCAAGAGACCCAGTACTTC. Protein product: CASSPFGLASLQETQYF.

This clonotype was detected only a few times. Possible read error: a much larger clone is one base away. This chain links TRBV28 with TRBJ1-4; tentative D call: TRBD1 (5 bases). The CDR3 is 15 residues long. In germline, CDR1 is MDHEN, CDR2 SYDVKM. The CDR3 here is CAGSFPAGTNEKLFF. DNA for the CDR3: TGTGCCGGCAGTTTTCCGGCAGGGACTAATGAAAAACTGTTTTTT. The complete variable domain, with remaining parts taken from reference TRBV28 and TRBJ1-4, reads DVKVTQSSRYLVKRTGEKVFLECVQDMDHENMFWYRQDPGLGLRLIYFSYDVKMKEKGDIPEGYSVSREKKERFSLILESASTNQTSMYLCAGSFPAGTNEKLFFGSGTQLSVL.

In the case of this clonotype: A much larger clone sits a single nucleotide away, making a read error possible. This chain links TRBV11-3 with TRBJ1-2; TRBD1 agrees at 8 bases. This CDR3 comprises 15 residues. The V and J ends lost 5 bases and 2 bases, in that order; junction bases with no gene match: 7. Germline CDR1 reads SGHNT; CDR2 reads YENEEA. The CDR3 nucleotides read TGTGCCAGCAGCCCCTGGACAGGGTCGAACTATGGCTACACCTTC. Protein sequence: CASSPWTGSNYGYTF.

Worth noting for this clonotype: This may be a read error: a much more frequent sequence differs by one nucleotide. The CDR3 carries no conserved terminal phenylalanine or tryptophan, so it likely arises from a read error. The CDR3 DNA sequence: TGCGCCAGCAGCCGAGTGGGACAGGGAGGTTCACCCCTCCACCTT. As protein: CASSRVGQGGSPLHL. J is TRBJ1-6 and V is TRBV5-1; 9 positions agree with TRBD1. This CDR3 has 15 amino acids. Germline V gene sequence: CDR1 SGHRS, CDR2 YFSETQ. The ends lost 4 bases at V and 9 bases at J; junction bases unmatched: 8.

The gene calls are TRBV27 and TRBJ2-7, with D perhaps matching TRBD2 (6 bases). Trimming took 2 bases from V and 3 from J, leaving 14 bases between them. The CDR3 sequence is 15 residues long. Germline lookup yields CDR1 MNHEY and CDR2 SMNVEV (reference sequence). The CDR3 region has the DNA TGTGCCAGCAGTTTAGGACTACAAGTCGGCTACGAGCAGTACTTC. Protein sequence: CASSLGLQVGYEQYF.

This clonotype was seen just once. The chain carries TRBV11-2 and TRBJ2-7; TRBD1 matches 8 bases. Trimming at V came to 5 bases and at J to 2 bases, leaving 5 bases not matched to a gene. CDR3 size: 14 residues. Germline loops: CDR1 SGHAT, CDR2 FQNNGV. CDR3 DNA sequence: TGTGCCAGCAGCGTACAGGGGGTCCCCTACGAGCAGTACTTC. This encodes CASSVQGVPYEQYF. Full variable domain (remainder filled in from reference TRBV11-2 and TRBJ2-7): EAGVAQSPRYKIIEKRQSVAFWCNPISGHATLYWYQQILGQGPKLLIQFQNNGVVDDSQLPKDRFSAERLKGVDSTLKIQPAKLEDSAVYLCASSVQGVPYEQYFGPGTRLTVT.

This clonotype was seen more than once but under ten times. This chain connects TRBV6-2 or TRBV6-3 to TRBJ1-5; weak D call: TRBD1 (5 bases). Trimming left V 5 bases short and J 16 bases short, with 18 bases between. CDR3 length: 12 residues. Looked up from germline, CDR1 is MNHEY and CDR2 is SVGEGT. The CDR3 protein is CASSVGTFRHHF. The CDR3 DNA reads TGTGCCAGCAGTGTAGGGACTTTTCGGCATCATTTT.

The chain is built from TRBV12-5 and TRBJ2-5; 7 bases fit TRBD2. V was pared by 3 bases and J by 3 bases, with 10 bases of the junction left unmatched. CDR1 LGHNT and CDR2 FRNRAP come from the germline V gene. This CDR3 spans 16 amino acids. CDR3 protein: CASGFPGGPTEETQYF. CDR3 bases: TGTGCTAGTGGTTTCCCGGGAGGCCCGACTGAAGAGACCCAGTACTTC. The complete variable domain, with remaining parts taken from reference TRBV12-5 and TRBJ2-5, reads DARVTQTPRHKVTEMGQEVTMRCQPILGHNTVFWYRQTMMQGLELLAYFRNRAPLDDSGMPKDRFSAEMPDATLATLKIQPSEPRDSAVYFCASGFPGGPTEETQYFGPGTRLLVL.

This clonotype was counted a few times. Given a much more abundant clone one base away, this may be a read error. This rearrangement joins TRBV28 to TRBJ2-1; D gene uncertain. Germline values: CDR1 MDHEN, CDR2 SYDVKM. The CDR3 sequence is 12 residues long. The CDR3 region has the DNA TGTGCGGCTGACACCCCCTGGAATGAGCAGTTCTTC. Protein sequence: CAADTPWNEQFF.

This clonotype was seen at least ten times. The rearrangement uses TRBV6-1 and TRBJ2-7; 7 bases line up with TRBD2. CDR3 length: 16 residues. Trimming cost V 5 bases and J 2 bases; bases outside gene matches: 12. CDR1 MNHNS and CDR2 SASEGT come from the germline V gene. The CDR3 region is CASSYLAVFQTYEQYF. In nucleotides, the CDR3 is TGTGCCAGCAGTTATCTAGCGGTATTTCAAACCTACGAGCAGTACTTC.

This clonotype was counted at least ten times. The V gene is TRBV30, the J gene TRBJ2-3, with TRBD1 matching over 7 bases. From germline, CDR1 is GTSNPN and CDR2 SVGIG (reference sequence). J was trimmed by 5 bases and V by 5 bases; bases with no gene match: 13. This CDR3 has 15 residues. For the CDR3, the DNA is TGTGCCTGGGGTAAAGGGGGCAGTTTCATAGATACGCAGTATTTT. Translation gives CAWGKGGSFIDTQYF. The variable domain in full, with the rest retrieved from reference TRBV30 and TRBJ2-3, is SQTIHQWPATLVQPVGSPLSLECTVEGTSNPNLYWYRQAAGRGLQLLFYSVGIGQISSEVPQNLSASRPQDRQFILSSKKLLLSDSGFYLCAWGKGGSFIDTQYFGPGTRLTVL.

This clonotype was observed many times. This chain joins TRBV7-3 and TRBJ2-1, with 9 bases fitting TRBD2. This CDR3 is 15 amino acids long. CDR1 is SGHTA and CDR2 is FQGTGA in the germline V gene. V trimming: 2 bases; J trimming: 7 bases; junction bases outside the gene matches: 6. As DNA, the CDR3 is TGTGCCAGCAGCTTATTAGCGGGAGCAACTAATGAGCAGTTCTTC. Protein: CASSLLAGATNEQFF.

This clonotype was recorded many times. V gene TRBV7-8 combines with J gene TRBJ2-3; D is unresolved. CDR1 is SGHVS and CDR2 is FQNEAQ in the germline V gene. This CDR3 contains 13 residues. V was clipped by 1 base and J by 2 bases, with 4 bases between them. The CDR3 loop is CASSLVITDTQYF. CDR3 coding DNA: TGTGCCAGCAGCTTAGTAATCACAGATACGCAGTATTTT.

This clonotype was counted at least ten times. This sequence joins TRBV20-1 and TRBJ1-1, with a possible D match to TRBD1 (6 bases). Trimming left V 0 bases short and J 4 bases short, with 9 bases between. The V gene's germline CDR1 is DFQATT and CDR2 SNEGSKA (reference sequence). CDR3 length: 13 residues. The DNA of the CDR3 is TGCAGTGCTAGAGATTTCAGGGGCACTGAAGCTTTCTTT. The encoded protein is CSARDFRGTEAFF.

The chain uses TRBV6-2 or TRBV6-3 and TRBJ2-3; 10 nucleotides match TRBD2. The germline V gene encodes CDR1 MNHEY and CDR2 SVGEGT. Trimming cost V 4 bases and J 4 bases; bases outside gene matches: 8. This CDR3 spans 16 amino acids. The CDR3 nucleotides are TGTGCCAGCAGTTTTTACCTAGCGGGAGTCGCAGATACGCAGTATTTT. Translating it yields CASSFYLAGVADTQYF.

This clonotype has ten or more counts. The V gene is TRBV2, the J gene TRBJ2-1, with D perhaps given as TRBD1 or TRBD2 (5 bases each). Germline-derived CDR1 and CDR2 are SNHLY and FYNNEI. This CDR3 region has 15 residues. V dropped 0 bases and J dropped 0 bases, with 6 bases sitting between them. The CDR3 is CASSEAGRSYNEQFF. Here the CDR3 DNA reads TGTGCCAGCAGTGAAGCGGGACGCTCCTACAATGAGCAGTTCTTC.

V is TRBV10-3 and J is TRBJ2-3, with 11 bases fitting TRBD2. Germline lookup yields CDR1 ENHRY and CDR2 SYGVKD. The ends lost 6 bases at V and 5 bases at J; junction bases unmatched: 10. The CDR3 runs to 16 residues. DNA of the CDR3: TGTGCCATCAGAGATTTAGCGGGAGGGTCTGGAGATACGCAGTATTTT. It specifies CAIRDLAGGSGDTQYF.

V gene TRBV28 combines with J gene TRBJ2-3, with 13 bases matching TRBD2. Trimming cost V 3 bases and J 6 bases; bases outside gene matches: 12. Germline V gene sequence: CDR1 MDHEN, CDR2 SYDVKM. The CDR3 extends over 18 amino acids. The CDR3 DNA sequence: TGTGCCAGCAGTTTTTATTCTTGGACTAGCGGGAGAGGTGATACGCAGTATTTT. This encodes CASSFYSWTSGRGDTQYF.

This clonotype has a count of ten or more. The chain uses TRBV20-1 and TRBJ2-3; D gene ambiguous. Germline values: CDR1 DFQATT, CDR2 SNEGSKA (reference sequence). The CDR3 is 12 amino acids. With 5 bases removed from V and 1 base from J, the gap between germline ends came to 7 bases. Written as DNA, the CDR3 is TGCAGTGCTCGCCCCGGCACAGATACGCAGTATTTT. Translation: CSARPGTDTQYF.

The chain employs TRBV18 and TRBJ1-3; 7 bases are a match to TRBD1. The CDR3 loop spans 18 amino acids. The trim removed 6 bases at V and 4 bases at J, leaving 18 bases unmatched. The V gene's germline CDR1 is KGHSH and CDR2 LQKENI. As DNA, the CDR3 is TGTGCCAGCTCCCCAGCCCGGGACAGCCTTAATTTCGGAAACACCATATATTTT. It is translated as CASSPARDSLNFGNTIYF.

This clonotype has at least ten counts. The chain links TRBV12-3 or TRBV12-4 to TRBJ2-7; 9 nucleotides agree with TRBD2. The CDR3 covers 14 residues. V was pared by 5 bases and J by 5 bases, with 7 bases of the junction left unmatched. The CDR3 loop reads CASSQGLASHEQYF. The CDR3 bases are TGTGCCAGCAGTCAGGGACTAGCTAGCCACGAGCAGTACTTC.

Ten or more counts support this clonotype. V gene TRBV5-1 combines with J gene TRBJ1-3; D unclear. V was clipped by 1 base and J by 2 bases, with 13 bases between them. CDR3 size: 16 residues. Germline V CDR1 and CDR2: SGHRS, YFSETQ. The CDR3: CASSLQPRRAGNTIYF. CDR3 nucleotides: TGCGCCAGCAGCTTGCAGCCTAGGAGGGCTGGAAACACCATATATTTT.

This clonotype was detected a few times. At one of its ends the junction is not consistent with the germline gene, which may arise from a read error. The chain recombines TRBV28 with TRBJ1-3; tentatively, D is TRBD1 (5 bases). CDR1 and CDR2 (germline): MDHEN, SYDVKM. The CDR3 length is 14 residues. The CDR3: CASKGTGSGDTIYF. The DNA for the CDR3 is TGTGCCAGCAAGGGGACTGGCTCTGGAGACACCATATATTTT. Complete variable domain (other parts from reference TRBV28 and TRBJ1-3): DVKVTQSSRYLVKRTGEKVFLECVQDMDHENMFWYRQDPGLGLRLIYFSYDVKMKEKGDIPEGYSVSREKKERFSLILESASTNQTSMYLCASKGTGSGDTIYFGEGSWLTVV.

As to this clonotype: This may be a read error, as it is one base from a much larger clone. This chain joins TRBV7-8 and TRBJ2-3; 8 bases are shared with TRBD2. V gave up 1 base and J gave up 2 bases; unmatched junction bases: 5. CDR1 and CDR2 from the germline V gene are SGHVS and FQNEAQ. The CDR3 runs 16 residues. In DNA form, the CDR3 reads TGTGCCAGCAGCTTAGTGGGACTAGATCACACAGATACGCAGTATTTT. It codes for CASSLVGLDHTDTQYF.

Points on this clonotype: It may be a read error: a sequence one base away is much more abundant. The chain joins TRBV6-5 to TRBJ2-2; 7 bases map to TRBD1. Germline V gene lookup returns CDR1 MNHEY and CDR2 SVGAGI. The CDR3 sequence is 19 residues long. Losses at the gene ends were 0 bases for V and 4 bases for J; bases not matched to a gene: 14. The CDR3 region is CASSYSTDRRLASTGELFF. The CDR3 region has the DNA TGTGCCAGCAGTTACTCGACGGACAGGAGGCTCGCGAGCACCGGGGAGCTGTTTTTT.